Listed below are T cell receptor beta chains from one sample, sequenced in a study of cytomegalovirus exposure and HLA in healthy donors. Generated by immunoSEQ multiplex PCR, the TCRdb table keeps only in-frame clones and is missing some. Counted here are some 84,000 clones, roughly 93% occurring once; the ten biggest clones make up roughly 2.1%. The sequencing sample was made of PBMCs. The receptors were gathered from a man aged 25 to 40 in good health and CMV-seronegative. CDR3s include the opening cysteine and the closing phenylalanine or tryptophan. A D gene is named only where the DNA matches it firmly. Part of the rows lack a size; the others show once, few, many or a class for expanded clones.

CDR3 DNA: TGCAGCGTTGAGATGGCAGGGGCGGTGTTGGGTTCGCGGTACTTC
CDR3 protein: CSVEMAGAVLGSRYF
J gene: TRBJ2-7
D gene: NA
clone size: NA
V gene: TRBV29-1

CDR3 DNA: TGTGCCAGCAGTGAGGGGGCTTGGACAGGGAGCACCTACGAGCAGTACTTC
CDR3 protein: CASSEGAWTGSTYEQYF
J gene: TRBJ2-7
D gene: TRBD1
clone size: NA
V gene: TRBV25-1

CDR3 DNA: TGTGCCAGCAATAAGGACCGGGACCAGCATTTT
CDR3 protein: CASNKDRDQHF
J gene: TRBJ1-5
D gene: NA
clone size: NA
V gene: TRBV6-5

CDR3 DNA: TGTGCCAGCAGCCCCCGGACACCTAACTATGGCTACACCTTC
CDR3 protein: CASSPRTPNYGYTF
J gene: TRBJ1-2
D gene: NA
clone size: NA
V gene: TRBV6-5

CDR3 DNA: TGTGCCAGCAGCTTTGGCCCCCGGGGCAATCAGCCCCAGCATTTT
CDR3 protein: CASSFGPRGNQPQHF
J gene: TRBJ1-5
D gene: NA
clone size: NA
V gene: TRBV5-4

CDR3 DNA: TGTGCCAGCACCGAACAGGGGTTTAACACTGAAGCTTTCTTT
CDR3 protein: CASTEQGFNTEAFF
J gene: TRBJ1-1
D gene: TRBD1
clone size: NA
V gene: TRBV28

CDR3 DNA: TGTGCCAGCAGAGAGACAGGACGGAACACTGAAGCTTTCTTT
CDR3 protein: CASRETGRNTEAFF
J gene: TRBJ1-1
D gene: NA
clone size: NA
V gene: TRBV6-5

CDR3 DNA: TGTGCCAGCAGCCCAGACAGAAACTATGGCTACACCTTC
CDR3 protein: CASSPDRNYGYTF
J gene: TRBJ1-2
D gene: NA
clone size: once
V gene: TRBV14

CDR3 DNA: TGTGCCTGGTGGAGTCCTAGCGGGGGGCCTCACAATGAGCAGTTCTTC
CDR3 protein: CAWWSPSGGPHNEQFF
J gene: TRBJ2-1
D gene: TRBD2
clone size: once
V gene: TRBV30

CDR3 DNA: TGTGCCAGCTCGACTGCGACTAGCGGTGCGTACGAGCAGTACTTC
CDR3 protein: CASSTATSGAYEQYF
J gene: TRBJ2-7
D gene: TRBD2
clone size: NA
V gene: TRBV18

CDR3 DNA: TGTGCCAGCAGCTTACGCGCTAGCGGGGGACCCATCCAAGAGACCCAGTACTTC
CDR3 protein: CASSLRASGGPIQETQYF
J gene: TRBJ2-5
D gene: TRBD2
clone size: NA
V gene: TRBV11-1

CDR3 DNA: TGTGCCAGCAGTTACGGGACACTAAAACACTACGAGCAGTACTTC
CDR3 protein: CASSYGTLKHYEQYF
J gene: TRBJ2-7
D gene: NA
clone size: once
V gene: TRBV6-5

CDR3 DNA: TGTGCCTGGAGTGTGGGGGACAGCCTAAATCAGCCCCAGCATTTT
CDR3 protein: CAWSVGDSLNQPQHF
J gene: TRBJ1-5
D gene: TRBD1
clone size: few
V gene: TRBV30

CDR3 DNA: TGTGCCAGCAGTTTAAGACTAGCGAACACCGGGGAGCTGTTTTTT
CDR3 protein: CASSLRLANTGELFF
J gene: TRBJ2-2
D gene: NA
clone size: few
V gene: TRBV28

CDR3 DNA: TGTGCCATCAGTGAGTCACATGGGATAGCGGTCCAAGAGACCCAGTACTTC
CDR3 protein: CAISESHGIAVQETQYF
J gene: TRBJ2-5
D gene: NA
clone size: once
V gene: TRBV10-3

CDR3 DNA: TGTGCCAGCAGTGCTCCCGGGACTAGCTACGAGCAGTACTTC
CDR3 protein: CASSAPGTSYEQYF
J gene: TRBJ2-7
D gene: TRBD2
clone size: NA
V gene: TRBV28

CDR3 DNA: TGTGCCAGCCGAGGGACCGGGACAGGAAATTCACCCCTCCACTTT
CDR3 protein: CASRGTGTGNSPLHF
J gene: TRBJ1-6
D gene: TRBD1
clone size: NA
V gene: TRBV18

CDR3 DNA: TGCGCCAGCAGCTTGGCCAGGTCCTACGAGCAGTACTTC
CDR3 protein: CASSLARSYEQYF
J gene: TRBJ2-7
D gene: NA
clone size: NA
V gene: TRBV5-1

CDR3 DNA: TGCGCCAGTAAAGCTGATTCAGGGAACACTGAAGCTTTCTTT
CDR3 protein: CASKADSGNTEAFF
J gene: TRBJ1-1
D gene: NA
clone size: NA
V gene: TRBV5-1

CDR3 DNA: TGTGCCAGCAGGCCCCCGGGGTTCGGCTATGGCTACACCTTC
CDR3 protein: CASRPPGFGYGYTF
J gene: TRBJ1-2
D gene: NA
clone size: NA
V gene: TRBV28

CDR3 DNA: TGCGCCAGCAGCTTGGCCTCAGCTCCGTCGACCAGCGGCACTGAAGCTTTCTTT
CDR3 protein: CASSLASAPSTSGTEAFF
J gene: TRBJ1-1
D gene: NA
clone size: once
V gene: TRBV5-1

CDR3 DNA: TGCGCCAGCAGCAAATCCGGGACTACCGGCGGAACTACCTACGAGCAGTACTTC
CDR3 protein: CASSKSGTTGGTTYEQYF
J gene: TRBJ2-7
D gene: TRBD2
clone size: NA
V gene: TRBV5-1

CDR3 DNA: TGTGCCAGCAGCTTAAGTTCAGGGCCTAATGAAAAACTGTTTTTT
CDR3 protein: CASSLSSGPNEKLFF
J gene: TRBJ1-4
D gene: NA
clone size: NA
V gene: TRBV7-8

CDR3 DNA: TGCGCCAGCAGCTTGGGTACAGAAGAGCAGTACTTC
CDR3 protein: CASSLGTEEQYF
J gene: TRBJ2-7
D gene: NA
clone size: NA
V gene: TRBV5-1

CDR3 DNA: TGTGCCAGCAGTGAGAAGTTGAGCGGGAGGCACTACGAGCAGTACTTC
CDR3 protein: CASSEKLSGRHYEQYF
J gene: TRBJ2-7
D gene: TRBD2
clone size: NA
V gene: TRBV6-1

CDR3 DNA: TGTGCCACCCTAGTGTGGGCTAGCGGGGAACCTATGTTCTTC
CDR3 protein: CATLVWASGEPMFF
J gene: TRBJ2-1
D gene: TRBD2
clone size: once
V gene: TRBV19

CDR3 DNA: TGTGCCAGCAGTAGGGACAGGATAAACTATGGCTACACCTTC
CDR3 protein: CASSRDRINYGYTF
J gene: TRBJ1-2
D gene: TRBD1
clone size: NA
V gene: TRBV6-5

CDR3 DNA: TGTGCCAGCAGCGGCAAGGGAGCGGGGGGACCCCCCGGCGAGCAGTACTTC
CDR3 protein: CASSGKGAGGPPGEQYF
J gene: TRBJ2-7
D gene: TRBD2
clone size: NA
V gene: TRBV9

CDR3 DNA: TGTGCCAGCAGTGAATCTGGTGCCGGGAAAATAGTAATCTATGGCTACACCTTC
CDR3 protein: CASSESGAGKIVIYGYTF
J gene: TRBJ1-2
D gene: NA
clone size: NA
V gene: TRBV25-1

CDR3 DNA: TGCGCCAGCAGCTTGGCTGTAGATACGCAGTATTTT
CDR3 protein: CASSLAVDTQYF
J gene: TRBJ2-3
D gene: NA
clone size: NA
V gene: TRBV5-1

CDR3 DNA: TGTGCCAGCTCACCAAAAGGAGCGAACACCGGGGAGCTGTTTTTT
CDR3 protein: CASSPKGANTGELFF
J gene: TRBJ2-2
D gene: NA
clone size: NA
V gene: TRBV18

CDR3 DNA: TGTGCCAGCTCCGACAGGGGTAGTTCACCCCTCCACTTT
CDR3 protein: CASSDRGSSPLHF
J gene: TRBJ1-6
D gene: TRBD1
clone size: NA
V gene: TRBV27

CDR3 DNA: TGCAGCGTTGAAGCAGGAGCGGGAGGCCCAACAAAGCAGTTCTTC
CDR3 protein: CSVEAGAGGPTKQFF
J gene: TRBJ2-1
D gene: TRBD2
clone size: NA
V gene: TRBV29-1

CDR3 DNA: TGTGCCAGCAGCTCCAGCTCCTACAATGAGCAGTTCTTC
CDR3 protein: CASSSSSYNEQFF
J gene: TRBJ2-1
D gene: NA
clone size: NA
V gene: TRBV27

CDR3 DNA: TGTGCCAGCAGAAGGGGACAGGGAACCCAAGAGACCCAGTACTTC
CDR3 protein: CASRRGQGTQETQYF
J gene: TRBJ2-5
D gene: TRBD1
clone size: NA
V gene: TRBV27

CDR3 DNA: TGCGCCAGCAGCCCTGGGACAGGGTTTGGCTACACCTTC
CDR3 protein: CASSPGTGFGYTF
J gene: TRBJ1-2
D gene: TRBD1
clone size: NA
V gene: TRBV4-1

CDR3 DNA: TGTGCCTGGAGTGTACTGAGTAGCGGGAGGGATGAGCAGTTCTTC
CDR3 protein: CAWSVLSSGRDEQFF
J gene: TRBJ2-1
D gene: TRBD2
clone size: once
V gene: TRBV30